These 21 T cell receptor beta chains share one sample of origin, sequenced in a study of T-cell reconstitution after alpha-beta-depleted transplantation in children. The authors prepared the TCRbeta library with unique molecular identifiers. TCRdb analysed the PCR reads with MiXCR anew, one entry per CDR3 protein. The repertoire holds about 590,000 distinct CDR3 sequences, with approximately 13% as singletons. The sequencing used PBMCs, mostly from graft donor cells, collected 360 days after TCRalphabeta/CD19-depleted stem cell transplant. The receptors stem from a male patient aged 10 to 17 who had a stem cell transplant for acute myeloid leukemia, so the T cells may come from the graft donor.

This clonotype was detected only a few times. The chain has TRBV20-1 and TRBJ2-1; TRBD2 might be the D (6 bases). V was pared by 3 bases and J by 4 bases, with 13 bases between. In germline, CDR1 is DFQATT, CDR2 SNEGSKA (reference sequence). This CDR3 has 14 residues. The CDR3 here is CSARGDWMYNEQFF. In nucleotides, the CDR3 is TGCAGTGCTAGGGGGGACTGGATGTACAATGAGCAGTTCTTC.

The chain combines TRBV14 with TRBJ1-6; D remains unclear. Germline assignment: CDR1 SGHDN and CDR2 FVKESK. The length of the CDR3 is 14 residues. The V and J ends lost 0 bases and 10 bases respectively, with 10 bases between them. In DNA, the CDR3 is TGTGCCAGCAGCCAAGAGAACAGCCGGTCACCCCTCCACTTT. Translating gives CASSQENSRSPLHF.

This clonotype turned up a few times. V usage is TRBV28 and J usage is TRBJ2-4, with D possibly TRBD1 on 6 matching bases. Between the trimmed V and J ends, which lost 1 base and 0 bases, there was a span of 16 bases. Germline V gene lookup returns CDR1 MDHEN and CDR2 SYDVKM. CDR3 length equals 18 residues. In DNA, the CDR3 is TGTGCCAGCAGTTTATCTCGAGGACAGATCCTAGCCAAAAACATTCAGTACTTC. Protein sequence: CASSLSRGQILAKNIQYF.

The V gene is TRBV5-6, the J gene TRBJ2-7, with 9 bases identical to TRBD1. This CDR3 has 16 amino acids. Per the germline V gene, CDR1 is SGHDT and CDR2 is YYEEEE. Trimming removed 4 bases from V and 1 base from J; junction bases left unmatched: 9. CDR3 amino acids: CASSHRTGAGSYEQYF. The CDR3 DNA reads TGTGCCAGCAGCCATCGGACAGGGGCGGGTTCCTACGAGCAGTACTTC.

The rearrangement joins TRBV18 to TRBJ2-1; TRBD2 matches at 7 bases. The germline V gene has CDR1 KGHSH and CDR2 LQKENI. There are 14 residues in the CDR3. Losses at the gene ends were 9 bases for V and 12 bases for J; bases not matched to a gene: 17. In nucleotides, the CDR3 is TGTGCCAGTCGCGGGGAGGGCCAAGTCGAAGGGCAGTTCTTC. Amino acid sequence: CASRGEGQVEGQFF.

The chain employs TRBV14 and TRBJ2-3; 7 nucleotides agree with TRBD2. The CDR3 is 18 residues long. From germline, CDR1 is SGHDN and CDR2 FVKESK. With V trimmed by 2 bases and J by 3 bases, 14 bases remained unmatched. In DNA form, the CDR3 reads TGTGCCAGCAGCCAAAGGTCCGTGACTAGCTATTGGACAGATACGCAGTATTTT. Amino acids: CASSQRSVTSYWTDTQYF.

The CDR3 DNA reads as TGTGCCAGCAGCTCCCTCTATGGGGCCCTCCGGACGCATGAGCAGTTCTTC. This codes for CASSSLYGALRTHEQFF. This chain links TRBV11-2 with TRBJ2-1, with a tentative D call TRBD1 (5 bases). This CDR3 has 17 amino acids. CDR1 SGHAT and CDR2 FQNNGV come from the germline V gene. V lost 4 bases and J lost 8, with 24 bases in between.

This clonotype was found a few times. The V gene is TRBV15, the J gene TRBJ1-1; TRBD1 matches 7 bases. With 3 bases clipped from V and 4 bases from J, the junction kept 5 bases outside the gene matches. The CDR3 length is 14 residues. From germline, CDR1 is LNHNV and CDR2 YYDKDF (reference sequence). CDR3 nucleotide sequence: TGTGCCACCAGCAGCGGGGACAGAGGCACTGAAGCTTTCTTT. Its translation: CATSSGDRGTEAFF.

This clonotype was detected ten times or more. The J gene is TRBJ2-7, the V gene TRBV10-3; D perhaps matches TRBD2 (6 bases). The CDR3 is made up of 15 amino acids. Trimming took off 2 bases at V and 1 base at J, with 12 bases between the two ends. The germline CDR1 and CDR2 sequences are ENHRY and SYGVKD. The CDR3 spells CAISEGTGVSYEQYF. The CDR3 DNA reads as TGTGCCATCAGTGAGGGGACTGGGGTATCCTACGAGCAGTACTTC.

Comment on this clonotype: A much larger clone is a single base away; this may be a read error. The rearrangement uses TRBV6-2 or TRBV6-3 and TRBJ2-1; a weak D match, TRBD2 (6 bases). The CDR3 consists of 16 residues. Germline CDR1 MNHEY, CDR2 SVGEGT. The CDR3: CASSYFEGLSVDEEFF. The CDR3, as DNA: TGTGCCAGCAGTTACTTCGAGGGACTTTCCGTCGATGAGGAGTTCTTC.

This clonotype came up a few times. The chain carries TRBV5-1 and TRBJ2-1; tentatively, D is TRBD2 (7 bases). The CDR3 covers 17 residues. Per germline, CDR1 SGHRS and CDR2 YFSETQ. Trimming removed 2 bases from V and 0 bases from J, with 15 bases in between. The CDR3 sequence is CASSFGGGQISYNEQFF. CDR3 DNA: TGCGCCAGCAGCTTTGGGGGGGGCCAGATCTCCTACAATGAGCAGTTCTTC.

The CDR3 here is CASSFVTLAGEIYNEQFF. The CDR3 coding sequence is TGTGCCAGCAGCTTCGTGACACTAGCGGGGGAAATCTACAATGAGCAGTTCTTC. The V gene is TRBV5-4, the J gene TRBJ2-1; 11 nucleotides agree with TRBD2. The CDR3 contains 18 residues. Trimming cost V 2 bases and J 3 bases; bases outside gene matches: 10. Germline lookup yields CDR1 SGHNT and CDR2 YYREEE (reference sequence). Using reference TRBV5-4 and TRBJ2-1 for the parts outside the CDR3, the full variable domain is ETGVTQSPTHLIKTRGQQVTLRCSSQSGHNTVSWYQQALGQGPQFIFQYYREEENGRGNFPPRFSGLQFPNYSSELNVNALELDDSALYLCASSFVTLAGEIYNEQFFGPGTRLTVL.

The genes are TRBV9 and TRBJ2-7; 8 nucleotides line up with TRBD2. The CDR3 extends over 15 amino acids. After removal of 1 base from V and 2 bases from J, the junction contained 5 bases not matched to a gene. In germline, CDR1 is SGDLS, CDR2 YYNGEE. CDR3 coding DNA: TGTGCCAGCAGCGTAAAGGACGGGAGGGCCTACGAGCAGTACTTC. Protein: CASSVKDGRAYEQYF.

For the CDR3, the DNA is TGCAGTGCTAGGTCCCACAGTCCTGAAGCTTTCTTT. Translation: CSARSHSPEAFF. The chain recombines TRBV20-1 with TRBJ1-1; D is unclear. The germline V and J ends were trimmed by 3 bases and 6 bases, with 11 bases remaining between them. The CDR3 runs 12 residues. The germline V gene has CDR1 DFQATT and CDR2 SNEGSKA (reference sequence).

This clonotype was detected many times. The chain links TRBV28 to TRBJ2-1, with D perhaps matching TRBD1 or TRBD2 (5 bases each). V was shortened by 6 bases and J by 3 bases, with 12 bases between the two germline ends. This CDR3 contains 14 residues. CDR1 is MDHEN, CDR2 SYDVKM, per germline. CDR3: CASSPRGDYNEQFF. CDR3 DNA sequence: TGTGCCAGCAGCCCGAGGGGTGACTACAATGAGCAGTTCTTC.

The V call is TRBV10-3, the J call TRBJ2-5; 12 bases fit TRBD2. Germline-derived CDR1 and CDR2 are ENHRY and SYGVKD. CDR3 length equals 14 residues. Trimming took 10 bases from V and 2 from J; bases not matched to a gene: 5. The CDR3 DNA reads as TGTGCCACGGGACTAGCGGGTGCACAAGAGACCCAGTACTTC. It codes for CATGLAGAQETQYF.

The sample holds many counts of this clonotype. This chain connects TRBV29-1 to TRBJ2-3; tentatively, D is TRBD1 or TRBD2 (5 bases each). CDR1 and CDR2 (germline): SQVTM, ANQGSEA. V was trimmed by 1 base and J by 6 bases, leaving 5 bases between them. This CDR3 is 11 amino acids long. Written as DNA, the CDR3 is TGCAGCGTTGAAGGGGGGGATACGCAGTATTTT. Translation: CSVEGGDTQYF.

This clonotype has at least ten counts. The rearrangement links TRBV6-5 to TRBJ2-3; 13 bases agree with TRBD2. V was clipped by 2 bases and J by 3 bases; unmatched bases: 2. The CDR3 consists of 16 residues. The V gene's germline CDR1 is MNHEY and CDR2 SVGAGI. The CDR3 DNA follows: TGTGCCAGCAGTTACGGGACTAGCGGGACGACAGATACGCAGTATTTT. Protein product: CASSYGTSGTTDTQYF.

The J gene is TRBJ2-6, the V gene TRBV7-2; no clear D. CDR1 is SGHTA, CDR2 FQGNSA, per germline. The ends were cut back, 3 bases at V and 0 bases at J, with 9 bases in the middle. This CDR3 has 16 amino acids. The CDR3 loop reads CASSFAPISGANVLTF. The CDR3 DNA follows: TGTGCCAGCAGCTTCGCGCCTATCTCTGGGGCCAACGTCCTGACTTTC.

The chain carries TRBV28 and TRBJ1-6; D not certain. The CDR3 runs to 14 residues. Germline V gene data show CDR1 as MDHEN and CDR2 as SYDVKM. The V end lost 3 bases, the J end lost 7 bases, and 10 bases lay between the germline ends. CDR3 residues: CASSFVFLNSPLHF. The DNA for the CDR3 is TGTGCCAGCAGTTTCGTCTTCTTGAATTCACCCCTCCACTTT.

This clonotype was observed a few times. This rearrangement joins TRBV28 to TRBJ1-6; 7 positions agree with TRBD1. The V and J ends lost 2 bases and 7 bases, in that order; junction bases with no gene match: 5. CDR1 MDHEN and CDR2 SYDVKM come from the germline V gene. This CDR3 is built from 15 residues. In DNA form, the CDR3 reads TGTGCCAGCAGTTTAGTGGACAGGCGGAATTCACCCCTCCACTTT. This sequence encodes CASSLVDRRNSPLHF. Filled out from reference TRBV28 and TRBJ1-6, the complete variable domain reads DVKVTQSSRYLVKRTGEKVFLECVQDMDHENMFWYRQDPGLGLRLIYFSYDVKMKEKGDIPEGYSVSREKKERFSLILESASTNQTSMYLCASSLVDRRNSPLHFGNGTRLTVT.